These T cell receptor beta chains were read from a single sample in a study of identical twins. TCRdb recomputed calls from the 5' RACE reads with MiXCR, one row per CDR3 protein. The sample lists 600,000 to 850,000 distinct CDR3 sequences, around a sixth occurring once. These sequences were also reported in another study, on T cells expressing NK-cell markers.

Sequencing input: PBMCs. The receptors were sampled from a woman aged 18 to 35 in good health. The CDR3 runs from the conserved cysteine through the conserved F or W. Each record gives: CDR3 protein, CDR3 DNA, V gene, D gene, J gene, clone size. D genes are given only for firm matches. The size field is filled for only some rows; it gives once, few, many or a size class.

cdr3_aa: CASSLFVLAPEYF
cdr3_nt: TGTGCCAGCAGTTTATTCGTTTTGGCACCGGAGTACTTC
v_call: TRBV12-3/TRBV12-4
d_call: -
j_call: TRBJ2-7
clone_size: few

cdr3_aa: CASSLMGVLGETQYF
cdr3_nt: TGTGCCAGCAGTTTAATGGGGGTGTTAGGAGAGACCCAGTACTTC
v_call: TRBV12-3/TRBV12-4
d_call: -
j_call: TRBJ2-5
clone_size: few

cdr3_aa: CASSLASGAVGYEQYF
cdr3_nt: TGCGCCAGCAGCTTGGCCTCGGGAGCGGTGGGCTACGAGCAGTACTTC
v_call: TRBV5-1
d_call: -
j_call: TRBJ2-7
clone_size: -

cdr3_aa: CATGPPTDTQYF
cdr3_nt: TGTGCCACCGGACCACCCACAGATACGCAGTATTTT
v_call: TRBV6-6
d_call: -
j_call: TRBJ2-3
clone_size: -

cdr3_aa: CASKAAVQETQYF
cdr3_nt: TGTGCCAGCAAGGCCGCAGTCCAAGAGACCCAGTACTTC
v_call: TRBV21-1
d_call: -
j_call: TRBJ2-5
clone_size: -

cdr3_aa: CASSIPGQGRYTF
cdr3_nt: TGCGCCAGCAGCATACCGGGACAGGGACGCTACACCTTC
v_call: TRBV5-1
d_call: TRBD1
j_call: TRBJ1-2
clone_size: many

cdr3_aa: CASSFWDLDTQYF
cdr3_nt: TGTGCCAGCAGCTTCTGGGACCTCGATACGCAGTATTTT
v_call: TRBV11-3
d_call: -
j_call: TRBJ2-3
clone_size: -

cdr3_aa: CASSPHGGADRGLDEQFF
cdr3_nt: TGTGCCAGCAGCCCCCACGGGGGGGCAGACAGGGGGCTCGATGAGCAGTTCTTC
v_call: TRBV9
d_call: TRBD1
j_call: TRBJ2-1
clone_size: few

cdr3_aa: CASSQDRVRKPYNEQFF
cdr3_nt: TGTGCCAGCAGCCAGGACAGGGTGCGCAAGCCCTACAATGAGCAGTTCTTC
v_call: TRBV12-3/TRBV12-4
d_call: TRBD1
j_call: TRBJ2-1
clone_size: many

cdr3_aa: CASSRVAGALRYEQFF
cdr3_nt: TGCGCCAGCAGCCGGGTAGCGGGAGCCCTCCGGTATGAGCAGTTCTTC
v_call: TRBV5-1
d_call: TRBD2
j_call: TRBJ2-1
clone_size: few

cdr3_aa: CASSFPQGLKGSYEQYF
cdr3_nt: TGTGCCAGCAGTTTCCCCCAAGGGCTAAAGGGCTCCTACGAGCAGTACTTC
v_call: TRBV12-3/TRBV12-4
d_call: -
j_call: TRBJ2-7
clone_size: -

cdr3_aa: CASSLISGGTDTQYF
cdr3_nt: TGTGCCAGCAGCTTAATTAGCGGGGGGACGGATACGCAGTATTTT
v_call: TRBV5-6
d_call: TRBD2
j_call: TRBJ2-3
clone_size: -

cdr3_aa: CASSYSWTGAGEQYF
cdr3_nt: TGTGCCAGCAGTTACTCGTGGACAGGGGCGGGAGAGCAGTACTTC
v_call: TRBV6-7
d_call: TRBD1
j_call: TRBJ2-7
clone_size: few

cdr3_aa: CASSPLLRASKETQYF
cdr3_nt: TGTGCCAGCAGCCCACTGTTGAGGGCCAGCAAAGAGACCCAGTACTTC
v_call: TRBV7-8
d_call: -
j_call: TRBJ2-5
clone_size: -

cdr3_aa: CASSLSGRDNQPQHF
cdr3_nt: TGTGCCAGCAGCTTGAGTGGCAGGGATAATCAGCCCCAGCATTTT
v_call: TRBV5-5
d_call: -
j_call: TRBJ1-5
clone_size: few

cdr3_aa: CSVPRAGGETQYF
cdr3_nt: TGCAGTGTTCCTCGGGCAGGGGGAGAGACCCAGTACTTC
v_call: TRBV20-1
d_call: TRBD1
j_call: TRBJ2-5
clone_size: few

cdr3_aa: CASSRDPRAPGNTIYF
cdr3_nt: TGTGCCAGCAGCCGAGACCCGAGGGCACCTGGAAACACCATATATTTT
v_call: TRBV5-6
d_call: -
j_call: TRBJ1-3
clone_size: -

cdr3_aa: CASSLVGGARTYNEQFF
cdr3_nt: TGTGCCAGCAGCTTGGTGGGGGGAGCCAGAACCTACAATGAGCAGTTCTTC
v_call: TRBV5-6
d_call: -
j_call: TRBJ2-1
clone_size: many

cdr3_aa: CASHPMDSGRSEAFF
cdr3_nt: TGTGCCAGCCATCCCATGGATTCCGGACGGTCTGAAGCTTTCTTT
v_call: TRBV6-1
d_call: -
j_call: TRBJ1-1
clone_size: few

cdr3_aa: CASSLIAGPRTDTQYF
cdr3_nt: TGCGCCAGCAGCTTGATAGCGGGCCCACGTACAGATACGCAGTATTTT
v_call: TRBV5-1
d_call: TRBD2
j_call: TRBJ2-3
clone_size: -

cdr3_aa: CASSDSFSGRRIDTQYF
cdr3_nt: TGCGCCAGCAGTGATTCGTTTAGCGGGAGACGTATAGATACGCAGTATTTT
v_call: TRBV10-2
d_call: TRBD2
j_call: TRBJ2-3
clone_size: few

cdr3_aa: CASSLDNRDYGYTF
cdr3_nt: TGCGCCAGCAGCTTGGATAACAGAGACTATGGCTACACCTTC
v_call: TRBV5-1
d_call: -
j_call: TRBJ1-2
clone_size: few

cdr3_aa: CASSLNDRTEAFF
cdr3_nt: TGTGCCAGCAGTTTAAACGACCGAACTGAAGCTTTCTTT
v_call: TRBV12-3/TRBV12-4
d_call: -
j_call: TRBJ1-1
clone_size: many

cdr3_aa: CASRPGGDPKGNEQFF
cdr3_nt: TGTGCCAGCAGACCAGGGGGGGACCCGAAAGGCAATGAGCAGTTCTTC
v_call: TRBV6-1
d_call: -
j_call: TRBJ2-1
clone_size: -

cdr3_aa: CSAREALAGPYTQYF
cdr3_nt: TGCAGTGCTAGAGAGGCTCTAGCGGGACCCTATACGCAGTATTTT
v_call: TRBV20-1
d_call: TRBD2
j_call: TRBJ2-3
clone_size: few

cdr3_aa: CASSWDEGTGELFF
cdr3_nt: TGTGCCAGCAGCTGGGACGAGGGCACCGGGGAGCTGTTTTTT
v_call: TRBV5-5
d_call: -
j_call: TRBJ2-2
clone_size: -

cdr3_aa: CSTYSENSYNEQFF
cdr3_nt: TGCAGTACCTATAGCGAGAACTCCTACAATGAGCAGTTCTTC
v_call: TRBV20-1
d_call: -
j_call: TRBJ2-1
clone_size: -

cdr3_aa: CASSQTSGRDEQYF
cdr3_nt: TGTGCCAGCAGCCAGACTAGCGGGAGGGACGAGCAGTACTTC
v_call: TRBV7-2
d_call: TRBD2
j_call: TRBJ2-7
clone_size: few

cdr3_aa: CSARTGEVYGYTF
cdr3_nt: TGCAGCGCCCGGACAGGGGAAGTCTATGGCTACACCTTC
v_call: TRBV29-1
d_call: TRBD1
j_call: TRBJ1-2
clone_size: -

cdr3_aa: CASSFGREADTQYF
cdr3_nt: TGTGCCAGCAGCTTTGGCAGGGAGGCAGATACGCAGTATTTT
v_call: TRBV7-3
d_call: -
j_call: TRBJ2-3
clone_size: few

cdr3_aa: CASSFIPFSYNEQFF
cdr3_nt: TGTGCCAGCAGCTTTATTCCCTTCTCGTACAATGAGCAGTTCTTC
v_call: TRBV5-5
d_call: -
j_call: TRBJ2-1
clone_size: many

cdr3_aa: CASSVASLTGELFF
cdr3_nt: TGTGCCAGCAGCGTAGCGAGCCTGACCGGGGAGCTGTTTTTT
v_call: TRBV9
d_call: -
j_call: TRBJ2-2
clone_size: -

cdr3_aa: CSARDPLLNTEAFF
cdr3_nt: TGCAGTGCTAGAGATCCTCTCCTCAACACTGAAGCTTTCTTT
v_call: TRBV20-1
d_call: -
j_call: TRBJ1-1
clone_size: few

cdr3_aa: CSARVNGEAFF
cdr3_nt: TGCAGTGCTAGGGTGAATGGAGAAGCTTTCTTT
v_call: TRBV20-1
d_call: -
j_call: TRBJ1-1
clone_size: few

cdr3_aa: CASSLDRSTRYEQYF
cdr3_nt: TGTGCCAGCAGCCTCGACAGGAGCACCCGCTACGAGCAGTACTTC
v_call: TRBV7-3
d_call: -
j_call: TRBJ2-7
clone_size: few

cdr3_aa: CASSQDQVSNQPQHF
cdr3_nt: TGTGCCAGCAGCCAAGATCAGGTCAGTAATCAGCCCCAGCATTTT
v_call: TRBV4-2
d_call: -
j_call: TRBJ1-5
clone_size: -

cdr3_aa: CATSSGGEEDTQYF
cdr3_nt: TGTGCCACCAGCAGCGGGGGGGAGGAAGATACGCAGTATTTT
v_call: TRBV15
d_call: TRBD2
j_call: TRBJ2-3
clone_size: few

cdr3_aa: CASSWGPQGSSGANVLTF
cdr3_nt: TGCGCCAGCAGCTGGGGACCTCAGGGAAGCTCTGGGGCCAACGTCCTGACTTTC
v_call: TRBV5-1
d_call: -
j_call: TRBJ2-6
clone_size: few

cdr3_aa: CASSPPGLAGGDEQFF
cdr3_nt: TGTGCCAGCAGTCCACCGGGACTAGCGGGGGGGGATGAGCAGTTCTTC
v_call: TRBV12-3/TRBV12-4
d_call: TRBD2
j_call: TRBJ2-1
clone_size: -

cdr3_aa: CASSFYRQPQHF
cdr3_nt: TGTGCCAGCAGTTTTTATAGACAGCCCCAGCATTTT
v_call: TRBV12-3/TRBV12-4
d_call: -
j_call: TRBJ1-5
clone_size: many

cdr3_aa: CASSLFNRRGLAATDTQYF
cdr3_nt: TGTGCCAGCAGCTTATTTAACCGCCGAGGACTAGCGGCCACAGATACGCAGTATTTT
v_call: TRBV13
d_call: TRBD2
j_call: TRBJ2-3
clone_size: -

cdr3_aa: CASSFGVMGQETQYF
cdr3_nt: TGCGCCAGCAGCTTCGGGGTCATGGGACAAGAGACCCAGTACTTC
v_call: TRBV5-1
d_call: -
j_call: TRBJ2-5
clone_size: few

cdr3_aa: CASSVDRENDYEQYF
cdr3_nt: TGCGCCAGCAGCGTGGACAGGGAAAATGACTACGAGCAGTACTTC
v_call: TRBV5-1
d_call: TRBD1
j_call: TRBJ2-7
clone_size: few